This T cell receptor (beta chain) originates from a study of CD8 T cells in ankylosing spondylitis. Findings and caveats of the study: Clones linked to the disease showed a CD8+ phenotype. They occurred at relatively low frequencies in peripheral blood. Matched synovial fluid from ankylosing spondylitis patients was reported to be enriched for disease-linked clones. A TCR beta motif of about 8 highly homologous variants seemed to mark ankylosing spondylitis blood. In synovial fluid and blood from reactive arthritis, some motif variants were previously reported.

It was by quantitative 5'-RACE with molecular barcodes that TCR beta libraries were made. TCRdb re-called the 5' RACE reads through MiXCR, storing one row per CDR3 protein. The sample yields a few hundred thousand distinct CDR3 sequences, 20% to 25% seen once. As for this clonotype: As yet, its antigen is unknown.

This CDR3 spans 14 amino acids. Germline V lookup: CDR1 SGHVS, CDR2 FQNEAQ. Trimming took 2 bases from V and 7 from J; bases not matched to a gene: 4. Sequenced: blood, either unsorted or a sorted T cell fraction (not recorded which). This rearrangement joins TRBV7-8 to TRBJ2-1; TRBD2 matches 8 bases. The source of this sequence is a male donor with ankylosing spondylitis. DNA for the CDR3: TGTGCCAGCAGCTTACGGGAGGGGGTGAATGAGCAGTTCTTC. Translation: CASSLREGVNEQFF. The variable domain in full, completed from reference TRBV7-8 and TRBJ2-1, reads GAGVSQSPRYKVAKRGQDVALRCDPISGHVSLFWYQQALGQGPEFLTYFQNEAQLDKSGLPSDRFFAERPEGSVSTLKIQRTQQEDSAVYLCASSLREGVNEQFFGPGTRLTVL.